The present entry profiles one TCR beta chain with its context. Its antigen is as yet unknown. Between the trimmed V and J ends, which lost 1 base and 15 bases, there was a span of 20 bases. The CDR3 spans 14 residues. CDR1 is SGHVS, CDR2 FQNEAQ, per germline. These data belong to a study of T cell responses to AZD1222 COVID-19 vaccine. The protocol was immunoSEQ multiplex PCR, while the TCRdb copy is restricted to in-frame clones and leaves out a portion. The sample shows approximately 220,000 clones, approximately 94% of them seen only once. Study-wide results and limits: Every sample of the repertoires postdated the peak T cell response. In the spike-specific TCR repertoire, nearly half reportedly target unmutated variant regions. Clonal diversity may have been underestimated in mostly white British donors.

This sequence joins TRBV7-8 and TRBJ2-3, with D unclear. The sequence derives from an adult in good health. The sample consisted of peripheral blood, taken on day 0 of MenACWY control vaccination. The CDR3: CASSLELNTQRCYF. CDR3 bases: TGTGCCAGCAGCTTAGAGTTAAATACACAAAGATGTTATTTT.